The source of this T cell receptor (beta chain) is a study of blood T cells in healthy people across ages. Study in general: Template switching picked up about one barcoded beta molecule for each two T cells.

A second roughly 6 to 12 cycle PCR used barcoded and J-beta primers. TCRdb called the 5' RACE reads again in MiXCR, with one record for every CDR3 protein. The profile shows 800,000 to 1,000,000 distinct CDR3 sequences, roughly 50% of them singletons. Trimming cost V 5 bases and J 1 base; bases outside gene matches: 7. CDR1 and CDR2 from the germline V gene are MNHEY and SVGAGI. This CDR3 is built from 15 residues. Whenever a sample was processed, at least 7 million PBMCs were isolated. This clonotype was seen a handful of times. The sequence was collected from a man younger than 45 in good health. The sample taken for sequencing was blood. The chain has TRBV6-5 and TRBJ1-2; 7 positions match TRBD1. The chain's CDR3 is CASSPSGTDNYGYTF. The CDR3 region has the DNA TGTGCCAGCAGTCCGTCCGGGACAGATAACTATGGCTACACCTTC.